One sample yielded the 5 T cell receptor beta chains listed below, sequenced in a study of cytomegalovirus exposure and HLA in healthy donors. 13 Jbeta primers and 60 Vbeta primers were used for the PCR. Method: immunoSEQ multiplex PCR; TCRdb's copy keeps in-frame clones and lacks some. The sample lists under 150,000 clones, 73% seen once, with 1% to 1.5% in the top ten. Material: PBMCs. These receptors were taken from a woman aged 40 to 50 in good health and CMV-seronegative.

This chain connects TRBV10-2 to TRBJ2-7, with D tentatively TRBD1 (5 bases). V shed 7 bases and J shed 2 bases, with 9 bases lying between them. From germline, CDR1 is WSHSY and CDR2 SAAADI. This CDR3 is 12 amino acids long. The CDR3: CASTDRAYEQYF. As DNA, the CDR3 is TGCGCCAGCACAGACAGAGCCTACGAGCAGTACTTC.

V usage is TRBV7-2 and J usage is TRBJ2-2; 14 positions match TRBD2. The CDR3 is 17 amino acids. Germline assignment: CDR1 SGHTA and CDR2 FQGNSA. With V trimmed by 1 base and J by 7 bases, 5 bases remained unmatched. The CDR3: CASSLGLAGGHGGELFF. In nucleotides, the CDR3 is TGTGCCAGCAGCTTAGGACTAGCGGGGGGGCATGGCGGGGAGCTGTTTTTT. Drawing the rest from reference TRBV7-2 and TRBJ2-2, the complete variable domain is GAGVSQSPSNKVTEKGKDVELRCDPISGHTALYWYRQSLGQGLEFLIYFQGNSAPDKSGLPSDRFSAERTGGSVSTLTIQRTQQEDSAVYLCASSLGLAGGHGGELFFGEGSRLTVL.

The chain recombines TRBV4-1 with TRBJ2-3; 8 positions agree with TRBD2. CDR3 length: 16 residues. The J segment lost 3 bases and the V segment lost 0 bases, leaving 5 bases of the junction unmatched. The V gene's germline CDR1 is MGHRA and CDR2 YSYEKL. The CDR3: CASSQDEAGDTDTQYF. CDR3 DNA: TGCGCCAGCAGCCAAGATGAAGCGGGGGATACAGATACGCAGTATTTT.

The chain carries TRBV15 and TRBJ2-2; D not resolved. The CDR3 extends over 13 amino acids. CDR1 LNHNV and CDR2 YYDKDF come from the germline V gene (reference sequence). V gave up 0 bases and J gave up 8 bases, with 7 bases separating them. CDR3 in amino acids: CATSRDSVGELFF. The DNA of the CDR3 is TGTGCCACCAGCAGAGATTCCGTAGGGGAGCTGTTTTTT. Full variable domain (missing parts from reference TRBV15 and TRBJ2-2): DAMVIQNPRYQVTQFGKPVTLSCSQTLNHNVMYWYQQKSSQAPKLLFHYYDKDFNNEADTPDNFQSRRPNTSFCFLDIRSPGLGDTAMYLCATSRDSVGELFFGEGSRLTVL.

This clone was picked up a small number of times. The CDR3 reads CASSSGTGLNEQFF. The CDR3 nucleotides read TGTGCCAGCAGCTCCGGGACAGGGCTGAATGAGCAGTTCTTC. This sequence joins TRBV11-1 and TRBJ2-1; TRBD1 matches at 9 bases. Germline-derived CDR1 and CDR2 are SGHAT and FQDESV (reference sequence). Unmatched junction bases numbered 5, after V lost 4 bases and J lost 7 bases. The CDR3 length is 14 residues.